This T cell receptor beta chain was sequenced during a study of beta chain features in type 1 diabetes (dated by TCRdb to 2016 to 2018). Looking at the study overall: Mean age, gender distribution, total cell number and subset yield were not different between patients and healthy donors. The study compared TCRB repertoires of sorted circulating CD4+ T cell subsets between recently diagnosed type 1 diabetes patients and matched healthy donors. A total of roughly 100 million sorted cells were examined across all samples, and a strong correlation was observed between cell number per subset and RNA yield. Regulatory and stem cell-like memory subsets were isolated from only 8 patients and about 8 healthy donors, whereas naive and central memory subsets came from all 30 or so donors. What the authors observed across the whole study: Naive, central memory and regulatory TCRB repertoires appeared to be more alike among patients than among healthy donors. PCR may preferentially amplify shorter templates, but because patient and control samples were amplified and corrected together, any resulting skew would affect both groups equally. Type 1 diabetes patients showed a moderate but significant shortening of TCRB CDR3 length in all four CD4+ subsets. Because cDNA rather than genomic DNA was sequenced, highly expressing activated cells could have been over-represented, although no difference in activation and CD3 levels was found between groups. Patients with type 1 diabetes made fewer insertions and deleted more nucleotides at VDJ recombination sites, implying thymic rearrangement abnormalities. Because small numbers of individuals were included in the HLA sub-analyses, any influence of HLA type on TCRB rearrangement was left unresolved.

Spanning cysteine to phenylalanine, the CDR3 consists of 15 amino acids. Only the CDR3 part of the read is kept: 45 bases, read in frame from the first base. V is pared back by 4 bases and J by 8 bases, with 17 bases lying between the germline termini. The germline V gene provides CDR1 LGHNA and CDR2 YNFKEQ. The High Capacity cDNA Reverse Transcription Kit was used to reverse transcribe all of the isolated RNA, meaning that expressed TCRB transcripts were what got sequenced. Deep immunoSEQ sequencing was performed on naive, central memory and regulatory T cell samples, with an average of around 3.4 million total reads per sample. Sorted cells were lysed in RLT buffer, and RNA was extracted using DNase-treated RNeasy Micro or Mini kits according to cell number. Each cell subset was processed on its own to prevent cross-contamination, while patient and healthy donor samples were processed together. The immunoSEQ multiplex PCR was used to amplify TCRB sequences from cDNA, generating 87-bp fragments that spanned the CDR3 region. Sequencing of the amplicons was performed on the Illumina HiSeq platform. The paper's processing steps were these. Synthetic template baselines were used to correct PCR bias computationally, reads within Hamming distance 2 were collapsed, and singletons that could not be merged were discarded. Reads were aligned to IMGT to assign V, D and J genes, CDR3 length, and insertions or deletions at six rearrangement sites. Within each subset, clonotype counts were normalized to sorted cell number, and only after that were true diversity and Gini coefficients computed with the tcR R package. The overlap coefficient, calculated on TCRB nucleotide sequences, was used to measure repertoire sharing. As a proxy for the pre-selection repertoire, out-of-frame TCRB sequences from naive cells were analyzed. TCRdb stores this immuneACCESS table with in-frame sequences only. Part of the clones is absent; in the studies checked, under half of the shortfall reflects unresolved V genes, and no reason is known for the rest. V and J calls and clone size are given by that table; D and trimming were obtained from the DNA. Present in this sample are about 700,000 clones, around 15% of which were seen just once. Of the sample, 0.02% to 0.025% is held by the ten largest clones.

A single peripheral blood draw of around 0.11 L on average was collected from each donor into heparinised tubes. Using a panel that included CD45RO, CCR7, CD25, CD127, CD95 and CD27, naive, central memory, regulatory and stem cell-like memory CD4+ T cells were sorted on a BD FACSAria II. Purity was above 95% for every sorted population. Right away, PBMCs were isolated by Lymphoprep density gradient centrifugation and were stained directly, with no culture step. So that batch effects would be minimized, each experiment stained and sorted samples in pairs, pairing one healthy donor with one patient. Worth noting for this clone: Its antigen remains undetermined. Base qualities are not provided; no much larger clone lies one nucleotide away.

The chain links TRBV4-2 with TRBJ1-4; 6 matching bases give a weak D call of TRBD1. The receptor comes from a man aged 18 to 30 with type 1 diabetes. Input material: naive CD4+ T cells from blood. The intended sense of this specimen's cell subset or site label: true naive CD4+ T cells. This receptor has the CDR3 CASSPFQGHEEKLFF. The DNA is TGTGCCAGCAGCCCCTTCCAGGGACACGAGGAAAAACTGTTTTTT.